The present T cell receptor beta chain was sequenced within a study of vaccination and CD4 T cells after COVID-19. Specified time point: late sampling 161 to 241 days after vaccination in three convalescent patients. A single record per CDR3 protein comes from TCRdb applying MiXCR to the PCR reads. The table includes approximately 36,000 distinct CDR3 sequences, more than 30% detected once. The source is a human donor who had recovered from COVID-19. Sequences were derived from CD4+ T cells from blood, sampled about 7 months after SARS-CoV-2 vaccination.

DNA for the CDR3: TGCAGTGCGCCACATCCGGGACGGGGGACCCACGACGATACGCAGTATTTT. Protein sequence: CSAPHPGRGTHDDTQYF. V and J are TRBV20-1 and TRBJ2-3; D is possibly TRBD2 (6 bases). V lost 6 bases to trimming and J lost 6 bases, with 28 bases between them. This CDR3 is built from 17 residues. Germline V gene sequence: CDR1 DFQATT, CDR2 SNEGSKA (reference sequence).